Below are 11 T cell receptor beta chains sequenced from a single sample in a study of blood T cells in healthy people across ages. The use of a sample-barcoded 5' primer and a J-beta primer mix characterized a second PCR of roughly 7 to 11 cycles. Each CDR3 protein gets one entry after TCRdb re-called the 5' RACE reads with MiXCR. This sample carries approximately 680,000 distinct CDR3 sequences, roughly 30% of them seen once, and the ten largest clones take roughly 14%. Sequencing was carried out using blood. These TCRs come from a woman aged 80 or over in good health.

Concerning this clonotype: A read error may produce the germline difference seen at one junction end. The chain couples TRBV9 to TRBJ2-7; D is perhaps TRBD1 (6 bases). The CDR3 runs 14 residues. Germline V gene sequence: CDR1 SGDLS, CDR2 YYNGEE. CDR3 protein: CAGSVDGGVETQYF. As DNA, the CDR3 is TGTGCCGGCAGCGTAGATGGGGGCGTGGAGACCCAGTATTTC. Complete variable domain (other parts from reference TRBV9 and TRBJ2-7): DSGVTQTPKHLITATGQRVTLRCSPRSGDLSVYWYQQSLDQGLQFLIQYYNGEERAKGNILERFSAQQFPDLHSELNLSSLELGDSALYFCAGSVDGGVETQYFGPGTRLTVT.

J is TRBJ1-5 and V is TRBV6-6; 9 bases line up with TRBD1. The CDR3 is 15 residues long. CDR1 is MNHNY and CDR2 is SVGAGI in the germline V gene (reference sequence). Germline trimming cut 4 bases from V and 6 bases from J; bases unmatched to any gene: 7. CDR3 loop: CASSSGTGRLQPQHF. The CDR3 DNA reads TGTGCCAGCAGTTCAGGGACAGGGAGGCTTCAGCCCCAGCATTTT.

The genes are TRBV15 and TRBJ2-2, with TRBD2 identical over 8 bases. The CDR3 length is 13 residues. The V gene's germline CDR1 is LNHNV and CDR2 YYDKDF (reference sequence). V was pared by 6 bases and J by 7 bases, with 4 bases of the junction left unmatched. In nucleotides, the CDR3 is TGTGCCACCAGTTTACTAGCGGACGGGGAGCTGTTTTTT. Translated, it gives CATSLLADGELFF.

Ten or more counts support this clonotype. The chain joins TRBV9 to TRBJ2-7, with 7 positions matching TRBD1. V trimming: 0 bases; J trimming: 1 base; junction bases outside the gene matches: 7. Germline values: CDR1 SGDLS, CDR2 YYNGEE. The CDR3 has 16 amino acids. CDR3 DNA sequence: TGTGCCAGCAGCGTAGGCGGAACAGGGGTGTCCTACGAGCAGTACTTC. Its translation is CASSVGGTGVSYEQYF.

The chain employs TRBV5-1 and TRBJ2-2; D gene uncertain. V lost 0 bases and J 0 bases, leaving 6 bases between the germline ends. Germline V gene data show CDR1 as SGHRS and CDR2 as YFSETQ. The CDR3 covers 15 residues. The CDR3 nucleotides read TGCGCCAGCAGCTTGGGACTGTCGAACACCGGGGAGCTGTTTTTT. This gives the protein CASSLGLSNTGELFF.

This clonotype occurred many times. As DNA, the CDR3 is TGTGCCAGCAGAGCCCGGGAGACGGAGGGCTACACCTTC. Its protein product is CASRARETEGYTF. This chain joins TRBV6-1 and TRBJ1-2; D is undetermined. Germline V lookup: CDR1 MNHNS, CDR2 SASEGT. The V end was cut by 6 bases, the J end by 8 bases, with 16 bases between. The CDR3 covers 13 residues.

Remarks on this clonotype: With a much larger clone just one base away, this may be a read error. The chain combines TRBV7-3 with TRBJ2-4, with 9 bases identical to TRBD1. The end of the DNA aligns better with TRBJ2-7, so the J call may be wrong. The CDR3 runs 12 residues. The germline CDR1 and CDR2 sequences are SGHTA and FQGTGA. Written as DNA, the CDR3 is TGTGCCGGCAGCCAGACAGGGGGCGAGCAGTACTTC. Translating gives CAGSQTGGEQYF.

Worth noting for this clonotype: A clone one base away is much larger, so this may be a read error. CDR3 residues: CASSQNSAGETQYF. Here the CDR3 DNA reads TGTGCCAGCAGCCAAAACTCAGCGGGGGAGACCCAGTACTTC. This chain uses TRBV11-2 with TRBJ2-7, with TRBD2 matching over 7 bases. The J call is in doubt because the DNA end fits TRBJ2-5 better. CDR3 size: 14 residues. Germline V gene lookup returns CDR1 SGHAT and CDR2 FQNNGV.

This clonotype was seen repeatedly, ten times or more. The J gene is TRBJ2-7, the V gene TRBV9, with no clear D. CDR3 length: 15 amino acids. Trimming removed 0 bases from V and 1 base from J, with 11 bases in between. Germline-derived CDR1 and CDR2 are SGDLS and YYNGEE. This CDR3 is CASSVGAAASYEQYF. CDR3 coding DNA: TGTGCCAGCAGCGTAGGGGCAGCCGCTTCCTACGAGCAGTACTTC.

V usage is TRBV7-2 and J usage is TRBJ2-1; D may correspond to TRBD1 or TRBD2 (6 bases each). Trimming left V 8 bases short and J 4 bases short, with 15 bases between. Germline V lookup: CDR1 SGHTA, CDR2 FQGNSA. This CDR3 is 14 amino acids long. The chain's CDR3 is CASRAEGGYNEQFF. Here the CDR3 DNA reads TGTGCCAGCCGAGCGGAGGGGGGTTACAATGAGCAGTTCTTC.

This clonotype occurred many times. V gene TRBV6-2 or TRBV6-3 combines with J gene TRBJ2-7; 7 bases map to TRBD2. Germline CDR1 is MNHEY and CDR2 is SVGEGT. Trimming removed 6 bases from V and 2 bases from J; junction bases left unmatched: 7. The CDR3 is made up of 14 amino acids. CDR3 loop: CASSGSGVTYEQYF. CDR3 DNA: TGTGCCAGCAGCGGAAGCGGGGTCACCTACGAGCAGTACTTC.